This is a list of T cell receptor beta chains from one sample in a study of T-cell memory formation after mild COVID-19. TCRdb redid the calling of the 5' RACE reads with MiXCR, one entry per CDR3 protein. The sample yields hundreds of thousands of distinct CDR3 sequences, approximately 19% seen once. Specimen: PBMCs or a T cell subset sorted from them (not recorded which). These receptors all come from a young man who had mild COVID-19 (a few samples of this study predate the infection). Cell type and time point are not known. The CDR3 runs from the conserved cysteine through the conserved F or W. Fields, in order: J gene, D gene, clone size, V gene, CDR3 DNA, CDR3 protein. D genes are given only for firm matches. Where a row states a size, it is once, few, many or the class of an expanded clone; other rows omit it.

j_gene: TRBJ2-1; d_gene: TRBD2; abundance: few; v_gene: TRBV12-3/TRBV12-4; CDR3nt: TGTGCCAGCAGTTACTCTCCGGGACTAGGCCGAGTTAACTCCTACAATGAGCAGTTCTTC; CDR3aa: CASSYSPGLGRVNSYNEQFF
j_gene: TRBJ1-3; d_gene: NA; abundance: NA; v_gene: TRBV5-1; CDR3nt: TGCGCCAGCAGCTTGGACGGGTTTGACGGAAACACCATATATTTT; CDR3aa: CASSLDGFDGNTIYF
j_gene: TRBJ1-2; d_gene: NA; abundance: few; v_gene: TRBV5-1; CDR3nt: TGCGCCAGCAGGCAGAAGGCGGGAATGGGTAACTATGGCTACACCTTC; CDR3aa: CASRQKAGMGNYGYTF
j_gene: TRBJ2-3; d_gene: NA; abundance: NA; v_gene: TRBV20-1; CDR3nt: TGCAGTGCGTCCCAGCGACTGAACACAGATACGCAGTATTTT; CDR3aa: CSASQRLNTDTQYF
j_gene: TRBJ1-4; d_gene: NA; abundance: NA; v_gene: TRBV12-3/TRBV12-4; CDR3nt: TGTGCCAGCAGACCGGGTTCGGCTTTGAAGGAAAAACTGTTTTTT; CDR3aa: CASRPGSALKEKLFF
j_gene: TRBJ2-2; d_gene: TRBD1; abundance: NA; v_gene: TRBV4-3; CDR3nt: TGCGCCAGCAGCCAAGATCCCGGACAGGGCACCGGGGAGCTGTTTTTT; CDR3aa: CASSQDPGQGTGELFF
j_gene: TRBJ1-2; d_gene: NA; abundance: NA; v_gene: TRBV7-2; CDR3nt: TGTGCCAGCAGCTTAGCGGCCAGCAAAAGGCCATCTGGCTACACCTTC; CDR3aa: CASSLAASKRPSGYTF
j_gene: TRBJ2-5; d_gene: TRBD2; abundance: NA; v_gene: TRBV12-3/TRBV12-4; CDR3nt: TGTGCCAGCAGTTTACTGGGCGGGGGATCCCTCAACCAGTACTTC; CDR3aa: CASSLLGGGSLNQYF
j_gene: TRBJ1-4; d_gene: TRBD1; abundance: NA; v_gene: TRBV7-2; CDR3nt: TGTGCCAGCAGCCCAGGGGGAGGGTCCCGCGAAAAACTGTTTTTT; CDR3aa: CASSPGGGSREKLFF
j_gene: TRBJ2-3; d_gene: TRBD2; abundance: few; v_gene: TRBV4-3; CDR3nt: TGCGCCAGCAGCCAACTTCTAGCGGGGAGAGATACGCAGTATTTT; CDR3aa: CASSQLLAGRDTQYF
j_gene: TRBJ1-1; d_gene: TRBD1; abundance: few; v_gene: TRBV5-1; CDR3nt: TGCGCCAGCAGCCGAGGGGGCGCGGACACTGAAGCTTTCTTT; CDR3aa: CASSRGGADTEAFF
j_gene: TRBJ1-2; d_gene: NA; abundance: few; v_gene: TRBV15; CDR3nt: TGTGCCACCAGTCCCTTTGGAGCAGGGGCGGACTATGGCTACACCTTC; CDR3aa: CATSPFGAGADYGYTF
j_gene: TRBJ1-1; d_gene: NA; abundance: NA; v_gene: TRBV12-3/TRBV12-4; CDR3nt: TGTGCCAGCAGCCGAGGGCCCCGGGCTGAAGCTTTCTTT; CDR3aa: CASSRGPRAEAFF
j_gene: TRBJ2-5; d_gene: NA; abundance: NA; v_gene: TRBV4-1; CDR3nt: TGCGCCAGCAGCCAAAAAGCGCCAGGGTCATGGGACCAAGAGACCCAGTACTTC; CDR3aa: CASSQKAPGSWDQETQYF
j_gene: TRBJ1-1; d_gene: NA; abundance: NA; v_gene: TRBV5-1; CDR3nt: TGCGCCAGCAGCTGGCGTGTGGGGGGCGAGACTGAAGCTTTCTTT; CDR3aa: CASSWRVGGETEAFF
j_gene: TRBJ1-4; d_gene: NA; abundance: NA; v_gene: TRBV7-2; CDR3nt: TGTGCCAGCAGCCTCAGACACCGACCAACTAATGAAAAACTGTTTTTT; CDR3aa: CASSLRHRPTNEKLFF
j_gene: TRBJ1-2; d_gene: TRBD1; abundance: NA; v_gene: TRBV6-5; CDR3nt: TGTGCCAGCAGCAGTTACCCCGACAGGGTAGGACGTGGCTACACCTTC; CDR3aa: CASSSYPDRVGRGYTF
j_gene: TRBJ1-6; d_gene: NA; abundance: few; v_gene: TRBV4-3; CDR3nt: TGCGCCAGCAGCCACGAAGGGGTGAATTCACCCCTCCACTTT; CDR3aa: CASSHEGVNSPLHF
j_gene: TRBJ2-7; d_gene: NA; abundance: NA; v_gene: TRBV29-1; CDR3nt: TGCAGCGTTGAAGGGGTAGAGGATTACGAGCAGTACTTC; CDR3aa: CSVEGVEDYEQYF
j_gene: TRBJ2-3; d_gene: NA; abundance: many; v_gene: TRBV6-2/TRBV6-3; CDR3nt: TGTGCCAGCACTCCGGGGGGCGCAAGGGGCTTCACAGATACGCAGTATTTT; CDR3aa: CASTPGGARGFTDTQYF
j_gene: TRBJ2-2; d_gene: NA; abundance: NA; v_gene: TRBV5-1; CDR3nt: TGCGCCAGCAGATTCGTCCCAGGGATCGGGGAGCTGTTTTTT; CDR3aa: CASRFVPGIGELFF
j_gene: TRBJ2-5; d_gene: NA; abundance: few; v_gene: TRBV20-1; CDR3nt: TGCAGTGCTAGATCAGGGGTCAGGGAGACCCAGTACTTC; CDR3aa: CSARSGVRETQYF
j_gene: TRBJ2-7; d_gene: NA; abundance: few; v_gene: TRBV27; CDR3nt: TGTGCCAGCAGCCCTACCGGGCCTTGGGAGCAGTACTTC; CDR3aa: CASSPTGPWEQYF
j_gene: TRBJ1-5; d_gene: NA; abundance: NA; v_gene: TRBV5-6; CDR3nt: TGTGCCAGCAGCTGGAGGGGACGGGCGGGCCCCCAGCATTTT; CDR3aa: CASSWRGRAGPQHF
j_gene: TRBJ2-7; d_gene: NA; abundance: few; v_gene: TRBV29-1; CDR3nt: TGCAGCGTTGTAAGGGCAGGGAGCTCCTACGAGCAGTACTTC; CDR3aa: CSVVRAGSSYEQYF
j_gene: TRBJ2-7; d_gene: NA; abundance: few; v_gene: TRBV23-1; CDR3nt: TGCGCCAGCAGTCACACGAGAGGGGATCTTACCCACGAGCAGTACTTC; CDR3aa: CASSHTRGDLTHEQYF
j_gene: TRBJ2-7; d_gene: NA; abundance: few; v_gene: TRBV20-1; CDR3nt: TGCAGTGCTAACGAATTTGGGGGAAGCTCCTACGAGCAGTACTTC; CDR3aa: CSANEFGGSSYEQYF
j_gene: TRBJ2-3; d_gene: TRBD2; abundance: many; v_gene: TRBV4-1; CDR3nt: TGCGCCAGCAGCCCCACCTTTCCGGGACTAGCGGCCACAGATACGCAGTATTTT; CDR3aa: CASSPTFPGLAATDTQYF
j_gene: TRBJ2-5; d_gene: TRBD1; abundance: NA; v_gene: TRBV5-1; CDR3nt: TGCGCCAGCAGCGAACAGGGGGCAGAGACCCAGTACTTC; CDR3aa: CASSEQGAETQYF
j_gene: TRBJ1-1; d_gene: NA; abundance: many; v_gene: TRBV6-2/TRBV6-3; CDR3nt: TGTGCCAGCAGCTTTAGCAAGAACACTGAAGCTTTCTTT; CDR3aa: CASSFSKNTEAFF
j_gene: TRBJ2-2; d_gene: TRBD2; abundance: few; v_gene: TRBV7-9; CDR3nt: TGTGCCAGCAGCCGACGTAGCGGGGTCGACACCGGGGAGCTGTTTTTT; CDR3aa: CASSRRSGVDTGELFF
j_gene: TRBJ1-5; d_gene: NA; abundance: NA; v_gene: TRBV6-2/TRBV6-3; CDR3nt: TGTGCCAGCAGCCAGACAGGATCGCTAGGTCAGCCCCAGCATTTT; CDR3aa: CASSQTGSLGQPQHF
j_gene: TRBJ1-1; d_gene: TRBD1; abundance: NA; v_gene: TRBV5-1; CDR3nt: TGCGCCAGCAGCTGGGGGACAGGGGTAATGAACACTGAAGCTTTCTTT; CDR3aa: CASSWGTGVMNTEAFF
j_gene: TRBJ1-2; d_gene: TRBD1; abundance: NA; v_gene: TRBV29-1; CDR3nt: TGCATCGTTGGTCAGGGGGCAAAGTATGGCTACACCTTC; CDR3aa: CIVGQGAKYGYTF
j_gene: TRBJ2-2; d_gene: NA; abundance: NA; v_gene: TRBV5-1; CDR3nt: TGCGCCAGCAGCAACCTCCCGGGGCCCGGGGAGCTGTTTTTT; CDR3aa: CASSNLPGPGELFF
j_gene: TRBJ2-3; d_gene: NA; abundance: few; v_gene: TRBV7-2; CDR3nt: TGTGCCAGCAGCTCCCGGACTGGGCAAGATACGCAGTATTTT; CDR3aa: CASSSRTGQDTQYF
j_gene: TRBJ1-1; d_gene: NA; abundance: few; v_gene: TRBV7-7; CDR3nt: TGTGCTAGCAGCCCTATTTCGACGGACCCTGGAACTGAAGCTTTCTTT; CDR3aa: CASSPISTDPGTEAFF
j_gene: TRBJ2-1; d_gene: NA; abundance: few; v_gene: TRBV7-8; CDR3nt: TGTGCCAGCAGCAAGACAGGGAGGGAGTTCAGTGAGCAGTTCTTC; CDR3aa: CASSKTGREFSEQFF
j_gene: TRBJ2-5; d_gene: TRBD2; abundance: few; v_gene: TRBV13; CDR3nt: TGTGCCAGCAGCTCCTCTGTGGGTAGCGGGCAGACCCAGTACTTC; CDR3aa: CASSSSVGSGQTQYF
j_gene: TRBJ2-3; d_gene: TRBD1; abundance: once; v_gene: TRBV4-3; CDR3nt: TGCGCCAGCAGCCTTCGGTCCGGACAGGGTGGAGATACGCAGTATTTT; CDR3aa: CASSLRSGQGGDTQYF
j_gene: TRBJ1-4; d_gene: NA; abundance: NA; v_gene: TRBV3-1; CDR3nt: TGTGCCAGCAGCCAACGGGGGCGCGGGGGTAATGAAAAACTGTTTTTT; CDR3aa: CASSQRGRGGNEKLFF
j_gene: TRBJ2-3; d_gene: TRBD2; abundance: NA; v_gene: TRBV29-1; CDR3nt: TGCAGCGCCAGAACCGGGACTAGCGCAGATACGCAGTATTTT; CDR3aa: CSARTGTSADTQYF
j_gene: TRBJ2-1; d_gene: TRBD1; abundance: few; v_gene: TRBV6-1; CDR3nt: TGTGCCAGTTCCGGGACAGGGAGGGTTTATGAGCAGTTCTTC; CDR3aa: CASSGTGRVYEQFF
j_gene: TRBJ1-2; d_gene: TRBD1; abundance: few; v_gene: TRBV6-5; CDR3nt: TGTGCCAGCAATCCCCGGGACAGGGCTTCGCTGAGTGGCTACACCTTC; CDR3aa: CASNPRDRASLSGYTF
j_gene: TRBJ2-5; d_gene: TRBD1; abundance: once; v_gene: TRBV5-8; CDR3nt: TGTGCCAGCAGCGGAAGACAGGGGTCGGAGACCCAGTACTTC; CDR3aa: CASSGRQGSETQYF